Shown below are 12 T cell receptor beta chains from a single sample sequenced in a study of technical replicates of blood from a few donors. Clones were read by immunoSEQ multiplex PCR, and TCRdb kept only the in-frame ones, dropping some. Of nearly 90,000 clones listed, approximately 95% are singletons. Sequenced: T cells isolated from PBMCs. Receptors originate from a human donor in good health.

CDR3 amino acids: CASSPGQANTEAFF. The CDR3 DNA is TGTGCCAGCAGCCCGGGACAGGCGAACACTGAAGCTTTCTTT. The chain joins TRBV7-9 to TRBJ1-1; TRBD1 matches at 8 bases. There are 14 residues in the CDR3. Looked up from germline, CDR1 is SEHNR and CDR2 is FQNEAQ (reference sequence). V gave up 5 bases and J gave up 1 base; unmatched junction bases: 3.

CDR3 sequence: CASSFLAKILYGYTF. The CDR3 nucleotides read TGTGCCAGCAGCTTCCTCGCTAAAATACTATATGGCTACACCTTC. The V gene is TRBV11-2, the J gene TRBJ1-2, with D hard to call. Germline CDR1 is SGHAT and CDR2 is FQNNGV. CDR3 length: 15 residues. With 3 bases removed from V and 5 bases from J, the gap between germline ends came to 16 bases. The entire variable domain, with the rest obtained from reference TRBV11-2 and TRBJ1-2, is as follows: EAGVAQSPRYKIIEKRQSVAFWCNPISGHATLYWYQQILGQGPKLLIQFQNNGVVDDSQLPKDRFSAERLKGVDSTLKIQPAKLEDSAVYLCASSFLAKILYGYTFGSGTRLTVV.

This clone has just one count. J is TRBJ2-3 and V is TRBV4-3; D possibly corresponds to TRBD1 (5 bases). Between the trimmed V and J ends, which lost 0 bases and 2 bases, there was a span of 9 bases. The germline V gene has CDR1 LGHNA and CDR2 YSLEER. The CDR3 length is 15 residues. CDR3 sequence: CASSQEGHNTDTQYF. CDR3 nucleotide sequence: TGCGCCAGCAGCCAAGAAGGACATAACACAGATACGCAGTATTTT.

The chain links TRBV5-1 to TRBJ2-2, with D maybe TRBD1 (6 bases). Trimming removed 7 bases from V and 4 bases from J, with 8 bases in between. Germline CDR1 is SGHRS and CDR2 is YFSETQ. The CDR3 loop spans 12 amino acids. This CDR3 reads CASQGTTGELFF. The CDR3 bases are TGCGCCAGCCAGGGGACCACCGGGGAGCTGTTTTTT.

The CDR3 protein is CASSHQTGNYGYTF. CDR3 bases: TGTGCCAGCAGCCATCAAACAGGGAACTATGGCTACACCTTC. This chain joins TRBV6-5 and TRBJ1-2; D is perhaps TRBD1 (6 bases). Per the germline V gene, CDR1 is MNHEY and CDR2 is SVGAGI. This CDR3 is built from 14 residues. V lost 6 bases, J lost 2 bases, and 13 bases lay in between.

The rearrangement uses TRBV7-9 and TRBJ2-1; 10 nucleotides align to TRBD2. The germline V gene encodes CDR1 SEHNR and CDR2 FQNEAQ (reference sequence). The CDR3 is 15 residues long. J was trimmed by 8 bases and V by 5 bases; bases with no gene match: 9. The CDR3 loop reads CASSQPSGSNDEQFF. As DNA, the CDR3 is TGTGCCAGCAGCCAACCTAGCGGGAGTAATGATGAGCAGTTCTTC.

This clone has a single count. The chain is built from TRBV11-2 and TRBJ2-7, with D perhaps matching TRBD2 (5 bases). This CDR3 has 14 amino acids. Trimming took 3 bases from V and 0 from J, leaving 9 bases between them. The germline CDR1 and CDR2 sequences are SGHAT and FQNNGV. In nucleotides, the CDR3 is TGTGCCAGCAGCTTCTCAGCGGACTCCTACGAGCAGTACTTC. Amino acids: CASSFSADSYEQYF.

This sequence joins TRBV5-1 and TRBJ2-7; 16 bases agree with TRBD2. Losses at the gene ends were 4 bases for V and 6 bases for J; bases not matched to a gene: 7. Germline values: CDR1 SGHRS, CDR2 YFSETQ. The CDR3 runs 16 residues. CDR3 coding DNA: TGCGCCAGCAGCCTCGGGACTAGCGGGAGGGGTAGCGAGCAGTACTTC. As protein: CASSLGTSGRGSEQYF. Complete variable domain (other parts from reference TRBV5-1 and TRBJ2-7): KAGVTQTPRYLIKTRGQQVTLSCSPISGHRSVSWYQQTPGQGLQFLFEYFSETQRNKGNFPGRFSGRQFSNSRSEMNVSTLELGDSALYLCASSLGTSGRGSEQYFGPGTRLTVT.

The chain couples TRBV20-1 to TRBJ2-5; 7 positions agree with TRBD2. The CDR3 runs 10 residues. The germline V gene encodes CDR1 DFQATT and CDR2 SNEGSKA (reference sequence). Losses at the gene ends were 3 bases for V and 13 bases for J; bases not matched to a gene: 5. Here the CDR3 reads CSASSSGGYF. CDR3 bases: TGCAGTGCTAGCTCTAGCGGCGGGTACTTC.

V gene TRBV19 combines with J gene TRBJ1-1, with TRBD1 matching 10 bases. The CDR3 runs 15 residues. The V gene's germline CDR1 is LNHDA and CDR2 SQIVND (reference sequence). J lost 1 base, V lost 5 bases, and 4 bases had no gene match. The CDR3 protein is CASSDRGLGNTEAFF. The CDR3 DNA sequence: TGTGCCAGTAGTGACAGGGGGCTTGGGAACACTGAAGCTTTCTTT.

A word on this clone: At one end the junction does not follow the germline gene, possibly because of a read error. The chain uses TRBV6-1 and TRBJ2-1; TRBD2 matches at 7 bases. The CDR3 length is 14 residues. The germline V gene has CDR1 MNHNS and CDR2 SASEGT. The CDR3 loop reads CVSGALSSYNEQFF. As DNA, the CDR3 is TGTGTCAGCGGGGCCCTCAGCTCCTACAATGAGCAGTTCTTC.

The chain is built from TRBV19 and TRBJ1-2; D possibly corresponds to TRBD1 (6 bases). The germline gives CDR1 LNHDA, CDR2 SQIVND (reference sequence). With 6 bases removed from V and 0 bases from J, the gap between germline ends came to 14 bases. The CDR3 runs to 15 residues. The chain's CDR3 is CASRIGQSSNYGYTF. In DNA form, the CDR3 reads TGTGCCAGTAGGATTGGACAGTCCTCTAACTATGGCTACACCTTC.